These T cell receptor beta chains were read from a single sample in a study of monozygotic twins with inflammatory bowel disease. TCRdb re-called the 5' RACE reads; one entry per CDR3 protein, DNA not given. This sample's clone table lists approximately 150,000 distinct CDR3 sequences. The sample taken for sequencing was blood. Receptors originate from a human donor with ulcerative colitis or Crohn's disease, or a healthy co-twin of an affected twin (not recorded which). Each CDR3 is given with its conserved first and last residue.

V: TRBV19
length: 14
J: TRBJ1-5
CDR3: CASSMRTVNQPQHF

V: TRBV7-8
length: 16
J: TRBJ2-5
CDR3: CASSPFPGRKQETQYF

V: TRBV5-6
length: 13
J: TRBJ2-7
CDR3: CASSVGGPYEQYF

V: TRBV5-1
length: 16
J: TRBJ2-7
CDR3: CASSLAGQGVSYEQYF

V: TRBV7-3
length: 15
J: TRBJ2-3
CDR3: CASSLSPGVTDTQYF

V: TRBV5-4
length: 14
J: TRBJ2-5
CDR3: CATRLAGGLETQYF

V: TRBV20-1
length: 15
J: TRBJ1-6
CDR3: CSARDPDRGSSPLHF

V: TRBV5-1
length: 13
J: TRBJ1-1
CDR3: CASSPVTGGEGFF

V: TRBV21-1
length: 17
J: TRBJ1-1
CDR3: CASSPDRGHPRDTEAFF

V: TRBV5-4
length: 15
J: TRBJ2-3
CDR3: CATTPGGGSTDTQYF

V: TRBV6-2/TRBV6-3
length: 12
J: TRBJ2-7
CDR3: CASSLSFYEQYF

V: TRBV29-1
length: 16
J: TRBJ2-3
CDR3: CSVGSSGGLSTDTQYF

V: TRBV4-3
length: 16
J: TRBJ2-7
CDR3: CASSQDSQDGSYEQYF

V: TRBV4-2
length: 14
J: TRBJ2-7
CDR3: CASSQMRGQGEQYF

V: TRBV18
length: 15
J: TRBJ1-1
CDR3: CASSPSRQALPEAFF

V: TRBV7-7
length: 15
J: TRBJ2-5
CDR3: CASSFSGGAGETQYF

V: TRBV5-1
length: 17
J: TRBJ2-2
CDR3: CASSLGWTDLGTGELFF

V: TRBV6-5
length: 14
J: TRBJ1-1
CDR3: CASSYWGTDTEAFF

V: TRBV6-2/TRBV6-3
length: 15
J: TRBJ2-1
CDR3: CASHIAGYSYNEQFF

V: TRBV7-6
length: 16
J: TRBJ2-7
CDR3: CASTPSIGDTSYEQYF

V: TRBV12-3/TRBV12-4
length: 16
J: TRBJ2-6
CDR3: CASRGLPFSGANVLTF

V: TRBV24-1
length: 15
J: TRBJ2-5
CDR3: CATSDLAGQKETQYF

V: TRBV5-5
length: 16
J: TRBJ2-1
CDR3: CASSFRGQGDSFEQFF

V: TRBV7-2
length: 15
J: TRBJ2-5
CDR3: CASSFFFQGMETQYF

V: TRBV7-9
length: 16
J: TRBJ2-7
CDR3: CASSLAVGAGGYEQYF

V: TRBV7-2
length: 16
J: TRBJ1-6
CDR3: CASSQGLGTGYSPLHF

V: TRBV7-3
length: 14
J: TRBJ2-1
CDR3: CASSNRVGYNEQFF

V: TRBV5-1
length: 12
J: TRBJ2-1
CDR3: CASSFGGGEQFF

V: TRBV5-1
length: 16
J: TRBJ2-7
CDR3: CASSLALSEGTYEQYF

V: TRBV14
length: 17
J: TRBJ1-2
CDR3: CASSQGELQRPFYGYTF

V: TRBV6-1
length: 15
J: TRBJ2-7
CDR3: CASSAVDSGRYEQYF

V: TRBV29-1
length: 12
J: TRBJ1-2
CDR3: CSVGWDGYGYTF

V: TRBV19
length: 16
J: TRBJ2-3
CDR3: CASCRQGLTNTDTQYF

V: TRBV6-5
length: 13
J: TRBJ1-5
CDR3: CASSYGSNQPQHF

V: TRBV27
length: 13
J: TRBJ1-3
CDR3: CASSQGYGNTIYF

V: TRBV5-1
length: 14
J: TRBJ1-5
CDR3: CASSSGQGDQPQHF

V: TRBV7-8
length: 16
J: TRBJ1-6
CDR3: CASSDDRGSYNSPLHF

V: TRBV6-2/TRBV6-3
length: 15
J: TRBJ1-1
CDR3: CASKDGDIQNTEAFF

V: TRBV20-1
length: 16
J: TRBJ2-7
CDR3: CSAREVERGRDYEQYF

V: TRBV12-3/TRBV12-4
length: 14
J: TRBJ2-7
CDR3: CASSILLGLHEQYF

V: TRBV12-3/TRBV12-4
length: 14
J: TRBJ1-2
CDR3: CASILDTVPRGYTF

V: TRBV12-3/TRBV12-4
length: 12
J: TRBJ2-3
CDR3: CASSLWLPAQYF

V: TRBV15
length: 20
J: TRBJ2-3
CDR3: CATYASPGTSGGYSTDTQYF

V: TRBV5-1
length: 13
J: TRBJ1-2
CDR3: CASGYRDHYGYTF

V: TRBV20-1
length: 15
J: TRBJ2-4
CDR3: CSARDRRTSGNIQYF

V: TRBV9
length: 12
J: TRBJ2-1
CDR3: CASSVSGNEQFF

V: TRBV5-1
length: 14
J: TRBJ2-2
CDR3: CASSTGQLTGELFF

V: TRBV5-1
length: 15
J: TRBJ1-6
CDR3: CASSFRDRGNSPLHF

V: TRBV11-2
length: 18
J: TRBJ2-4
CDR3: CASSSGTSGGAAKNIQYF

V: TRBV4-2
length: 15
J: TRBJ1-5
CDR3: CASSRSDRESQPQHF

V: TRBV20-1
length: 14
J: TRBJ2-1
CDR3: CSAAGLSGSNEQFF

V: TRBV3-1
length: 13
J: TRBJ1-1
CDR3: CASSRTGSTEAFF

V: TRBV7-2
length: 15
J: TRBJ2-7
CDR3: CASSSYSGGAYEQYF

V: TRBV4-3
length: 13
J: TRBJ2-3
CDR3: CASSPSTIDTQYF

V: TRBV12-3/TRBV12-4
length: 14
J: TRBJ2-7
CDR3: CASREAGYADEQYF

V: TRBV7-2
length: 15
J: TRBJ1-6
CDR3: CASSWGQTGSSPLHF